Below, 18 T cell receptor beta chains from the same sample are listed, as sequenced in a study of CD8+ T cells in alopecia areata. cDNA serving as the sequencing template came from extracted, reverse transcribed RNA. Clones were sequenced by immunoSEQ multiplex PCR, and TCRdb holds only the in-frame ones, with some missing. The sample carries 180,000 or so clones, 58% recorded once. The treatment is: oral pan-JAK inhibitor, 5-10 mg twice daily. The source was CD4+ T cells sorted from blood, collected between weeks 55 and 65, from a patient treated with tofacitinib. The receptor set was obtained from a human donor with alopecia areata.

The chain joins TRBV5-1 to TRBJ2-2, with 9 bases matching TRBD1. CDR1 is SGHRS and CDR2 is YFSETQ in the germline V gene. The CDR3 runs to 18 residues. V lost 4 bases to trimming and J lost 2 bases; unmatched junction nucleotides: 12. CDR3 region: CASSIQGAQTRNTGELFF. In nucleotides, the CDR3 is TGCGCCAGCAGCATACAGGGGGCGCAGACCAGAAACACCGGGGAGCTGTTTTTT.

This chain connects TRBV7-9 to TRBJ1-1; TRBD1 might be the D (5 bases). Per germline, CDR1 SEHNR and CDR2 FQNEAQ (reference sequence). The V end lost 7 bases, the J end lost 3 bases, and 15 bases lay between the germline ends. The length of the CDR3 is 14 residues. The CDR3 DNA sequence: TGTGCCAGCATCCTACCGGGACGGCACACTGAAGCTTTCTTT. Translation: CASILPGRHTEAFF. Supplemented by reference TRBV7-9 and TRBJ1-1, the full variable domain reads DTGVSQNPRHKITKRGQNVTFRCDPISEHNRLYWYRQTLGQGPEFLTYFQNEAQLEKSRLLSDRFSAERPKGSFSTLEIQRTEQGDSAMYLCASILPGRHTEAFFGQGTRLTVV.

This chain connects TRBV30 to TRBJ1-2; no clear D. This CDR3 region has 13 residues. The V gene's germline CDR1 is GTSNPN and CDR2 SVGIG (reference sequence). The V end was cut by 0 bases, the J end by 5 bases, with 10 bases between. This CDR3 is CAWSVPGRYGYTF. CDR3 bases: TGTGCCTGGAGTGTCCCCGGGAGGTATGGCTACACCTTC. Variable domain in full (rest from reference TRBV30 and TRBJ1-2): SQTIHQWPATLVQPVGSPLSLECTVEGTSNPNLYWYRQAAGRGLQLLFYSVGIGQISSEVPQNLSASRPQDRQFILSSKKLLLSDSGFYLCAWSVPGRYGYTFGSGTRLTVV.

This clone occurred a few times. DNA for the CDR3: TGCAGCGTTGTGGTCTGGGAAAATGAGCAGTTCTTC. Translation gives CSVVVWENEQFF. The gene calls are TRBV29-1 and TRBJ2-1, with unresolved D. V shed 4 bases and J shed 7 bases, with 11 bases lying between them. CDR3 length equals 12 residues. The germline V gene has CDR1 SQVTM and CDR2 ANQGSEA.

The V gene is TRBV4-1, the J gene TRBJ2-5; either TRBD1 or TRBD2 may supply D (6 bases each). The CDR3 contains 19 residues. V was clipped by 2 bases and J by 5 bases, with 27 bases between them. CDR1 and CDR2 from the germline V gene are MGHRA and YSYEKL. Written as DNA, the CDR3 is TGCGCCAGCAGCCAAAGGGGGGAGTCGGGGGCGAAGATCACGGAGACCCAGTACTTC. Amino acid sequence: CASSQRGESGAKITETQYF.

CDR3: CSALSTGVDIQYF. The CDR3 DNA follows: TGCAGCGCCCTTAGCACCGGAGTCGACATTCAGTACTTC. The chain has TRBV29-1 and TRBJ2-4; D not certain. The CDR3 consists of 13 residues. The V end lost 7 bases, the J end lost 8 bases, and 18 bases lay between the germline ends. CDR1 is SQVTM, CDR2 ANQGSEA, per germline.

This clone showed up just a few times. The chain links TRBV14 to TRBJ1-6; TRBD1 might be the D (5 bases). The germline gives CDR1 SGHDN, CDR2 FVKESK. V lost 0 bases and J 16 bases, leaving 10 bases between the germline ends. The CDR3 is made up of 12 amino acids. The CDR3 region is CASSQDRGRLHF. The DNA for the CDR3 is TGTGCCAGCAGCCAAGATCGGGGGAGGCTCCACTTT.

This chain uses TRBV6-5 with TRBJ2-5; D gene uncertain. The germline V gene encodes CDR1 MNHEY and CDR2 SVGAGI. The CDR3 length is 14 residues. Trimming removed 2 bases from V and 5 bases from J, with 12 bases in between. CDR3 DNA sequence: TGTGCCAGCAGTTACGGTCCCCTGAGGGAGACCCAGTACTTC. Translating gives CASSYGPLRETQYF.

The chain links TRBV5-6 to TRBJ2-7; 8 bases agree with TRBD1. CDR1 is SGHDT and CDR2 is YYEEEE in the germline V gene. Germline trimming cut 4 bases from V and 3 bases from J; bases unmatched to any gene: 12. The CDR3 is made up of 16 amino acids. The DNA of the CDR3 is TGTGCCAGCAGCCCCCCCGGCGGGACAGGAGTCTACGAGCAGTACTTC. This sequence encodes CASSPPGGTGVYEQYF.

Turning to this clone: Possible read error: a much larger clone is one base away. The identical CDR3 is also encoded by other nucleotide sequences in the sample. The chain has TRBV11-2 and TRBJ1-1, with D perhaps TRBD1 (5 bases). This CDR3 is 13 amino acids long. The V end lost 4 bases, the J end lost 1 base, and 7 bases lay between the germline ends. Germline V CDR1 and CDR2: SGHAT, FQNNGV. CDR3 residues: CASSSGPNTEAFF. DNA of the CDR3: TGTGCCAGCAGCTCGGGGCCGAACACTGAAGCTTTCTTT.

This sequence joins TRBV6-6 and TRBJ2-7; possibly TRBD2 for D (6 bases). Trimming left V 8 bases short and J 3 bases short, with 14 bases between. The CDR3 contains 13 residues. Germline V gives CDR1 MNHNY, CDR2 SVGAGI (reference sequence). The CDR3 nucleotides are TGTGCCAGCGGGGGGACGACCTACTACGAGCAGTACTTC. Residues: CASGGTTYYEQYF.

V usage is TRBV9 and J usage is TRBJ2-1; D is uncertain. CDR1 and CDR2 from the germline V gene are SGDLS and YYNGEE. The CDR3 has 11 amino acids. Trimming took 0 bases from V and 8 from J, leaving 3 bases between them. CDR3 bases: TGTGCCAGCAGCGTAGACGATGAGCAGTTCTTC. Amino acids: CASSVDDEQFF.

The rearrangement uses TRBV30 and TRBJ1-6, with D possibly TRBD1 on 6 matching bases. Germline CDR1 is GTSNPN and CDR2 is SVGIG (reference sequence). V was clipped by 3 bases and J by 0 bases, with 15 bases between them. The CDR3 has 17 residues. In DNA form, the CDR3 reads TGTGCCTGGAGCTCCGACAGGACGAGCTCCTATAATTCACCCCTCCACTTT. This translates into CAWSSDRTSSYNSPLHF. Filled out from reference TRBV30 and TRBJ1-6, the complete variable domain reads SQTIHQWPATLVQPVGSPLSLECTVEGTSNPNLYWYRQAAGRGLQLLFYSVGIGQISSEVPQNLSASRPQDRQFILSSKKLLLSDSGFYLCAWSSDRTSSYNSPLHFGNGTRLTVT.

A few counts support this clone. J is TRBJ2-5 and V is TRBV25-1, with 10 nucleotides matching TRBD1. CDR3 length: 15 residues. The germline CDR1 and CDR2 sequences are MGHDK and SYGVNS. V was pared by 2 bases and J by 3 bases, with 3 bases of the junction left unmatched. CDR3: CASSEVGQGKETQYF. Written as DNA, the CDR3 is TGTGCCAGCAGTGAAGTGGGACAGGGGAAAGAGACCCAGTACTTC.

This clone was picked up a small number of times. This may stem from a read error, because a much larger clone lies one nucleotide away. The V gene is TRBV30, the J gene TRBJ2-1; D not resolved. V lost 2 bases and J lost 10, with 21 bases in between. This CDR3 comprises 15 residues. In germline, CDR1 is GTSNPN, CDR2 SVGIG (reference sequence). In DNA, the CDR3 is TGTGCCTGGAGTCGAGGTAGCAATCTCCGCTACGAGCAGTTCTTC. Amino acid sequence: CAWSRGSNLRYEQFF.

This clone was seen only once. The chain recombines TRBV6-6 with TRBJ1-5; D might be TRBD1 (5 bases). Germline CDR1 and CDR2: MNHNY and SVGAGI (reference sequence). The ends were cut back, 0 bases at V and 6 bases at J, with 15 bases in the middle. This CDR3 region has 16 residues. The CDR3: CASSYSADGAGQPQHF. CDR3 in DNA: TGTGCCAGCAGTTACTCTGCAGATGGGGCGGGTCAGCCCCAGCATTTT.

The gene calls are TRBV6-6 and TRBJ2-5, with 12 bases lining up with TRBD2. This CDR3 has 16 amino acids. Germline V gives CDR1 MNHNY, CDR2 SVGAGI (reference sequence). V was clipped by 4 bases and J by 4 bases; unmatched bases: 7. In nucleotides, the CDR3 is TGTGCCAGCAGTTTAGTCCTAGCGGGGGGGACAGAGACCCAGTACTTC. It yields the protein CASSLVLAGGTETQYF.

V and J are TRBV5-1 and TRBJ1-2, with 8 bases identical to TRBD1. CDR3 length: 15 amino acids. Germline V gene data show CDR1 as SGHRS and CDR2 as YFSETQ. J was trimmed by 4 bases and V by 4 bases; bases with no gene match: 9. The CDR3 nucleotides read TGCGCCAGCAGCGCCTGGACAGGGAATTCCTATGGCTACACCTTC. This sequence encodes CASSAWTGNSYGYTF.